This TCR beta chain originates from a study of naive and memory T cell subsets. The CDR3 sequence is 15 residues long. CDR1 is SEHNR and CDR2 is FQNEAQ in the germline V gene (reference sequence). Trimming pared 0 bases from V and 2 bases from J, leaving 10 bases between. Study-level findings and limits: There was no ground truth to check naive and memory subset results. Especially in CD8 cells, naive repertoires contained a few larger clonotypes, possibly CD45RA-re-expressing memory cells. Over 95% of naive TCR sequences appeared only once, unlike memory subsets.

Two oligonucleotides, mixed equimolar, formed the beta constant-region primer covering TRBC1 and TRBC2. Ligated cDNA was amplified by four rounds of PCR with nested alpha and beta constant-region primers and SP2. TCRdb analysed the UMI-ligation and nested PCR reads with MiXCR anew, one entry per CDR3 protein. The table shows tens of thousands of distinct CDR3 sequences, with 10% to 12% occurring only once. In its sample, this clonotype was seen many times. Its antigen is not identified. The chain carries TRBV7-9 and TRBJ2-5; possible D gene TRBD2, 7 bases. This clonotype was obtained from a human donor in good health. Sequences were obtained from naive CD4+ T cells from blood. CDR3 coding DNA: TGTGCCAGCAGCTTAGCCGGGGGGCTACAAGAGACCCAGTACTTC. Translating it yields CASSLAGGLQETQYF.